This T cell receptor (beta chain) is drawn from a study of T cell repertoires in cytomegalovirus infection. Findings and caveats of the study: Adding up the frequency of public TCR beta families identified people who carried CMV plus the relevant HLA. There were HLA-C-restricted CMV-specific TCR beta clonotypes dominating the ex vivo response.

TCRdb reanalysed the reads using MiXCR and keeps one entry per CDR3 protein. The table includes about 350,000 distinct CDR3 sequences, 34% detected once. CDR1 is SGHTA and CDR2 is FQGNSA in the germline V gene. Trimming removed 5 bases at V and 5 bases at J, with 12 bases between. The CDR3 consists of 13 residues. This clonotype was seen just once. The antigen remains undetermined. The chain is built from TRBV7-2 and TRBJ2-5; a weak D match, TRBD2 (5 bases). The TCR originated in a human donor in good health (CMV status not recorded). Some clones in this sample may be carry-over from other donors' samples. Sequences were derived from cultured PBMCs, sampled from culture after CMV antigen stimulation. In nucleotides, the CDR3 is TGTGCCAGCAGCGTGCGGGTCGGTGAGACCCAGTACTTC. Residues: CASSVRVGETQYF.